This paragraph reports one TCR beta chain. Its antigen is undetermined. The data were taken from a study of cytomegalovirus exposure and HLA in healthy donors. As for the study in general: Approximately 190 million T cells yielded more than 90 million unique TCR beta sequences, as an earlier analysis found. Study-wide findings and caveats: A later analysis reported that several of the most significant clusters appeared to be linked to common viral pathogens, among them Epstein-Barr virus. Later analysis identified a missense DCLRE1C variant that was linked to TCR beta V- and J-gene trimming.

Germline V CDR1 and CDR2: SGHRS, YFSETQ. The CDR3 length is 17 residues. V lost 6 bases, J lost 2 bases, and 15 bases stayed unmatched. 13 Jbeta primers and 60 Vbeta primers were used for the PCR. This table comes from immunoSEQ multiplex PCR, and its TCRdb copy is limited to in-frame clones, with some not included. The record lists 70,000 or so clones, of which the ten most abundant hold about 0.76%. The chain joins TRBV5-1 to TRBJ2-3; the match to TRBD1 covers 7 bases. The sample was PBMCs. The sequence came from a boy aged 5-17 years in good health and CMV-seronegative. CDR3 DNA sequence: TGCGCCAGCAAAAAGGAAGCGTGGCAGGGGGTCACAGATACGCAGTATTTT. Residues: CASKKEAWQGVTDTQYF.